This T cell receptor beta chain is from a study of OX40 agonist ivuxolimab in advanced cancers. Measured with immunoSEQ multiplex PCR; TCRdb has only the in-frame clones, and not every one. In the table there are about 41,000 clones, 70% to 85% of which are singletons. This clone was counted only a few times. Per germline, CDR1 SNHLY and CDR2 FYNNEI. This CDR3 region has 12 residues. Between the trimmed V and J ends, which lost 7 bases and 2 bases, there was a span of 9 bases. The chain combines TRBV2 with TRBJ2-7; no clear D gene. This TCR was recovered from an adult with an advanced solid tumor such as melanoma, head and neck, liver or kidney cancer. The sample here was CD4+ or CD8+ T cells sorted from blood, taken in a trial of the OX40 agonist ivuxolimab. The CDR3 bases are TGTGCCAGCACTCCGGAGACCTACGAGCAGTACTTC. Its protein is CASTPETYEQYF. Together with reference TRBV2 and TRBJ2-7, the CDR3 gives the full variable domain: EPEVTQTPSHQVTQMGQEVILRCVPISNHLYFYWYRQILGQKVEFLVSFYNNEISEKSEIFDDQFSVERPDGSNFTLKIRSTKLEDSAMYFCASTPETYEQYFGPGTRLTVT.